Included here is one T cell receptor beta chain sequence, with context. The antigen this receptor binds is unknown. No quality values exist for individual bases; no much larger clone is one base distant. The trial excluded patients who had a history of autoimmune disease or who were on systemic immunosuppression. In every dose cohort, peripheral blood was drawn for TCR sequencing at baseline, cycle 4 day 1, and cycle 7 day 1. Samples were obtained from an open-label, multicenter, first-in-human phase I dose-escalation trial of ivuxolimab. Adults with locally advanced or metastatic melanoma, renal cell, hepatocellular, or head and neck squamous cell carcinoma were enrolled in the trial. CD4+ and CD8+ T cells were sorted separately from peripheral blood before TCR sequencing. In the germline V gene, CDR1 corresponds to MNHNS and CDR2 to SASEGT. The germline V end is reduced by 5 bases and the J end by 3 bases; junction bases left unmatched: 5. Spanning cysteine to phenylalanine, the CDR3 consists of 15 amino acids. The DNA shown is the 45-base CDR3, in frame from base 1.

The data were obtained in a study of OX40 agonist ivuxolimab in advanced cancers. Context from the whole study: Ivuxolimab was an agonistic, fully human IgG2 monoclonal antibody directed against OX40 (CD134), a costimulatory receptor. Partial responses were achieved by three dose-escalation patients, of whom one had hepatocellular carcinoma and two had cutaneous melanoma. Intravenous ivuxolimab was administered to patients every 2 weeks at six dose levels: 0.01, 0.1, 0.3, 1.5, 3 and 10 mg/kg. Peripheral TCRbeta sequencing aimed to test whether ivuxolimab altered TCR sequence diversity and caused clonal T-cell expansion. Among the 50 to 55 dose-escalation patients, about 20 had hepatocellular carcinoma, 15 or so melanoma, 9 renal cell carcinoma and 9 head and neck cancer. Patients were allowed to have had prior anti-PD-1, anti-PD-L1 or anti-CTLA-4 therapy, and approximately 40% of the dose-escalation patients had previously received checkpoint inhibitors. The dose-escalation cohort was over 70% male with a mean age of about 65 years, ranging from about 23 to 85. The paper describes the monotherapy dose-escalation part (N ≈ 49 patients) of the phase I trial of ivuxolimab. On the study overall, not on this receptor specifically: Low levels of normalized T-cell clonal expansion were also seen in some patients who did not respond. Clonal expansion of both CD4+ and CD8+ blood T cells was observed from baseline to week 6 at doses 0.1 to 3.0 mg/kg. On average, CD8+ T cells showed more expanded clones than CD4+ T cells after ivuxolimab. In the 0.1-3.0 mg/kg groups, partial responders had among the lowest normalized peripheral clonal expansion, particularly in CD8+ T cells. The antigen specificity of the peripheral T cells that underwent clonal expansion was not determined.

To sequence the TCRbeta CDR3 region, genomic DNA was isolated from the sorted cells. TCRbeta CDR3 regions were sequenced using the immunoSEQ Assay. Imported from immuneACCESS, the table was reduced by TCRdb to in-frame sequences with V and J called. These copies leave out some clones; in studies compared against another copy, an unresolved V gene accounts for under half, and the cause of the remainder is not known. This sample gives 98,000 or so clones in total; about 80% of them show up just once. Jointly, the top ten make up more than 1.1% of the sample. The source is an adult with an advanced solid tumor such as melanoma, head and neck, liver or kidney cancer. The rearrangement combines TRBV6-1 with TRBJ2-5; 11 bases in the middle match TRBD2. Sequencing was performed on CD4+ or CD8+ T cells sorted from blood, taken in a trial of the OX40 agonist ivuxolimab. The DNA sequence is TGTGCCAGCAGTACCGGGACTAGCGGAAAAGAGACCCAGTACTTC. Its amino acids are CASSTGTSGKETQYF.